The rows below give T cell receptor beta chains drawn from one sample of a study of T cells in Graves' hyperthyroidism and ophthalmopathy. TCRdb itself ran the multiplex PCR reads through MiXCR, one entry per CDR3 protein. There are about 530,000 distinct CDR3 sequences in the sample; about 15% occur only once, and 15% to 20% lies in the top ten. Sample: blood. The source is a woman aged 18 to 35 with Graves' ophthalmopathy. Each CDR3 is given with its conserved first and last residue. D genes are given only for firm matches. Clone size is given for some rows only: seen once, a few or many times, or a class if the clone is expanded.

J	V	size	D	CDR3	DNA
TRBJ2-7	TRBV28	many	TRBD1	CASSFRDRATYEQYF	TGTGCCAGCAGTTTTAGGGACAGGGCGACCTACGAGCAGTACTTC
TRBJ2-7	TRBV6-2/TRBV6-3	few	-	CASTVAAHLHEQCF	TGTGCCAGCACTGTGGCGGCACATTTGCACGAGCAGTGCTTC
TRBJ2-1	TRBV12-3/TRBV12-4	few	-	CASSLGLRNNEQFF	TGTGCCAGCAGTTTGGGACTTCGAAACAATGAGCAGTTCTTC
TRBJ2-1	TRBV30	many	TRBD2	CAWSVGLAGLNEQFF	TGTGCCTGGAGTGTAGGGCTAGCGGGGCTTAATGAGCAGTTCTTC
TRBJ2-5	TRBV6-1	-	-	CASSSQTRTQYF	TGTGCCAGCAGTTCCCAAACGCGGACCCAGTACTTC
TRBJ2-7	TRBV10-3	many	TRBD1	CAIRGAGTGTGTLTYEQYF	TGTGCCATCAGGGGCGCGGGGACAGGTACTGGGACGCTAACCTACGAGCAGTACTTC
TRBJ2-2	TRBV6-5	few	TRBD2	CASSYSTSGGTGELFF	TGTGCCAGCAGTTACTCGACTAGCGGAGGAACCGGGGAGCTGTTTTTT
TRBJ1-1	TRBV6-1	few	TRBD1	CASSLVSGQGLYWTEAFF	TGTGCCAGCAGTCTCGTTTCAGGACAGGGTCTTTATTGGACTGAAGCTTTCTTT
TRBJ2-1	TRBV4-1	-	TRBD2	CASSQGAIAGDYNEQFF	TGCGCCAGCAGCCAAGGAGCTATAGCGGGAGACTACAATGAGCAGTTCTTC
TRBJ2-1	TRBV6-1	many	TRBD1	CASSEVGTGYTSSYNEQFF	TGTGCCAGCAGTGAAGTTGGGACAGGGTATACGAGCTCCTACAATGAGCAGTTCTTC
TRBJ1-2	TRBV5-1	few	-	CASTSGELYGYTF	TGCGCCAGCACCTCCGGGGAGCTCTATGGCTACACCTTC
TRBJ2-3	TRBV6-1	many	-	CASSENYYTDTQYF	TGTGCCAGCAGTGAGAACTATTACACAGATACGCAGTATTTT
TRBJ2-5	TRBV2	-	-	CASRWTDF	TGTGCCAGCAGATGGACAGACTTC
TRBJ2-1	TRBV5-1	many	TRBD1	CASREGQANSYNEQFF	TGCGCCAGCAGGGAGGGACAGGCGAATTCCTACAATGAGCAGTTCTTC
TRBJ2-1	TRBV20-1	many	TRBD1	CSELGQGTNEQFF	TGCAGTGAATTGGGACAGGGGACGAATGAGCAGTTCTTC
TRBJ2-2	TRBV6-1	few	TRBD1	CAIQGTEWAGELFF	TGTGCCATTCAGGGGACAGAGTGGGCCGGGGAGCTGTTTTTT
TRBJ2-1	TRBV9	many	-	CASSVAWGEQFF	TGTGCCAGCAGCGTAGCCTGGGGTGAGCAGTTCTTC
TRBJ1-1	TRBV20-1	many	-	CSAMGPTNTEAFF	TGCAGTGCTATGGGACCGACGAACACTGAAGCTTTCTTT
TRBJ2-4	TRBV5-4	few	-	CASSLALRDGNIKNIQYF	TGTGCCAGCAGCTTGGCCCTCCGGGACGGGAACATCAAAAACATTCAGTACTTC
TRBJ1-2	TRBV5-8	-	-	CASSLNQGIGYDYTF	TGCGCCAGCAGCTTGAACCAGGGGATTGGCTATGACTACACCTTC
TRBJ1-2	TRBV20-1	-	-	CSARDGQERSGYTF	TGCAGTGCTAGAGACGGGCAGGAGCGGAGTGGCTACACCTTC
TRBJ2-5	TRBV24-1	few	-	CATSDYKWNQYF	TGTGCCACCAGTGATTACAAATGGAACCAGTACTTC
TRBJ1-1	TRBV29-1	few	-	CSVEDGRWTEAFF	TGCAGCGTAGAGGACGGGCGGTGGACTGAAGCTTTCTTT
TRBJ2-5	TRBV20-1	few	TRBD2	CSVSSGQETQYF	TGCAGTGTCTCTAGCGGCCAAGAGACCCAGTACTTC
TRBJ2-3	TRBV5-4	few	TRBD2	CASSLLAGVRTDTQYF	TGTGCCAGCAGCCTTTTAGCGGGAGTACGCACAGATACGCAGTATTTT
TRBJ2-3	TRBV28	-	-	CASSFRSSGERDTQYF	TGTGCCAGCAGTTTCCGCTCGTCAGGGGAACGAGATACGCAGTATTTT
TRBJ2-1	TRBV20-1	once	TRBD2	CSAGGGGGGWSEQFF	TGCAGTGCTGGTGGGGGGGGGGGGGGGTGGAGTGAGCAGTTCTTC
TRBJ2-1	TRBV27	-	-	CASSLFSRRNEQFF	TGTGCCAGCAGTTTATTCTCCCGGCGTAATGAGCAGTTCTTC
TRBJ1-5	TRBV27	-	TRBD1	CASSSATGGGQPQHF	TGTGCCAGCAGTTCCGCGACAGGGGGCGGTCAGCCCCAGCATTTT
TRBJ2-7	TRBV5-1	many	TRBD1	CASSLTGTGYEQYF	TGCGCCAGCAGCTTAACCGGGACAGGCTACGAGCAGTACTTC
TRBJ2-1	TRBV27	many	TRBD2	CASSLRGLLGTSGRGGNEQFF	TGTGCCAGCAGTTTAAGAGGGTTGCTTGGGACTAGCGGGAGGGGGGGCAATGAGCAGTTCTTC
TRBJ2-3	TRBV29-1	-	TRBD2	CSGSGRARDTQYF	TGCAGCGGGAGCGGGAGGGCGAGAGATACGCAGTATTTT